This T cell receptor beta chain was sequenced in a study of cytomegalovirus exposure and HLA in healthy donors. 13 Jbeta primers and 60 Vbeta primers were used for the PCR. Sequencing used immunoSEQ multiplex PCR; TCRdb keeps in-frame clones, though not all of them. In the table there are about 130,000 clones, approximately 85% of which are singletons. Broader study findings: Analyzed later, most CMV-associated TCR beta chains appeared HLA-restricted. The study recorded 150 to 200 TCR beta chains that were cytomegalovirus-associated. CMV serostatus alone was available as immune exposure information. In an earlier analysis, in several hundred donors, most V segments appeared productive either ~87% or ~30% of the time.

Comment on this clone: Its target is unknown.

The germline gives CDR1 MNHNS, CDR2 SASEGT. V shed 9 bases, J shed 0 bases, and the junction held 6 bases outside the gene matches. The CDR3 runs to 14 residues. The source material was PBMCs. V is TRBV6-1 and J is TRBJ2-7; 9 bases are a match to TRBD2. This TCR came from a woman in her 30s in good health and CMV-seropositive. In DNA form, the CDR3 reads TGTGCCAGTGACTCAGCGGGGGGCTCCTACGAGCAGTACTTC. This translates into CASDSAGGSYEQYF.